What follows is one TCR beta chain and its context. The sample originates from a study of blood T cell repertoires in COVID-19. Whole-study context: Sites in the United States, Italy and Spain provided acute and convalescent COVID-19 samples. Nucleic acid was either cDNA or gDNA, and it came from T cells, B-cell-depleted T cells, or PBMCs.

Original methodology: Scientists estimated how many nucleated cells there were by amplifying reference gene primers. The protocol was immunoSEQ multiplex PCR, while the TCRdb copy is restricted to in-frame clones and leaves out a portion. The DNA gave D and trimming, while V, J and clone size come from that table. The table lists 180,000 or so clones, around 87% of them singletons. Germline loops: CDR1 SEHNR, CDR2 FQNEAQ (reference sequence). The CDR3 length is 15 residues. Trimming left V 5 bases short and J 1 base short, with 12 bases between. The source of this sequence is a man aged 35-49 years with active or convalescent COVID-19. The sequenced sample consisted of peripheral blood. The chain is built from TRBV7-9 and TRBJ1-5, with D perhaps matching TRBD1 (6 bases). CDR3 sequence reads: CASSPVGASNQPQHF. The CDR3 region has the DNA TGTGCCAGCAGCCCAGTGGGGGCGAGCAATCAGCCCCAGCATTTT.